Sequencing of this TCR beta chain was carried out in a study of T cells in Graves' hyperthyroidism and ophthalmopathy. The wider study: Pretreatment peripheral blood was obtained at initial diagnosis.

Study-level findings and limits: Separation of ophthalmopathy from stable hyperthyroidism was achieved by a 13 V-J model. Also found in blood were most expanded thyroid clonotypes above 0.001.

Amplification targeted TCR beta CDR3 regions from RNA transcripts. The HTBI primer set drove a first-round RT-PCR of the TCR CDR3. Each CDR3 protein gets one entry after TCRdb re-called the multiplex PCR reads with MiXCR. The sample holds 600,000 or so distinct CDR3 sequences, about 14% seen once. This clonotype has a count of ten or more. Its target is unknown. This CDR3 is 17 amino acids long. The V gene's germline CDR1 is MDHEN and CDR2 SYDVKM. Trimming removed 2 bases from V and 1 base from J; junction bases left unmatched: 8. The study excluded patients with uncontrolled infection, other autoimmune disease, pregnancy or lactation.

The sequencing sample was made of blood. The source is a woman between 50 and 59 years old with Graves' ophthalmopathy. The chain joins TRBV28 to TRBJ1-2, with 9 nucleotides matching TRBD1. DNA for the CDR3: TGTGCCAGCAGTTTAACCGGGACAGGGACCCGTAACTATGGCTACACCTTC. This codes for CASSLTGTGTRNYGYTF.